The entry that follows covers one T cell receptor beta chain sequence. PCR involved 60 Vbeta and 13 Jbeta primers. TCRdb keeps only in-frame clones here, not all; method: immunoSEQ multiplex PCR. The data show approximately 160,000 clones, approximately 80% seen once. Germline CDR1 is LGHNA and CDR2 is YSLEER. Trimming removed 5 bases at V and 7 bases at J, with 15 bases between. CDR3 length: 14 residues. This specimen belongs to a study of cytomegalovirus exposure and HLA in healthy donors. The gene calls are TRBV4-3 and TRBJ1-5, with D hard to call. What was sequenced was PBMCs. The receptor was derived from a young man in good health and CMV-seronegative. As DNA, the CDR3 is TGCGCCAGCAGCAGACCGGGGAGAAGGCAGCCCCAGCATTTT. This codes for CASSRPGRRQPQHF.